The 2 T cell receptor beta chains in this list originate from one sample, sequenced in a study of cytomegalovirus exposure and HLA in healthy donors. The PCR made use of 60 Vbeta and 13 Jbeta primers. This table comes from immunoSEQ multiplex PCR, and its TCRdb copy is limited to in-frame clones, with some not included. The table shows more than 150,000 clones, with 81% occurring only once. The specimen sequenced was PBMCs. The receptors come from a man aged 45-65 years in good health and CMV-seropositive.

The V gene is TRBV2, the J gene TRBJ1-3; D is uncertain. The CDR3 sequence is 13 residues long. Germline values: CDR1 SNHLY, CDR2 FYNNEI. Trimming took 6 bases from V and 4 from J, leaving 10 bases between them. CDR3 bases: TGTGCCAGCAGGAGGACTGAAGGAAACACCATATATTTT. Translated, it gives CASRRTEGNTIYF. Filled out from reference TRBV2 and TRBJ1-3, the complete variable domain reads EPEVTQTPSHQVTQMGQEVILRCVPISNHLYFYWYRQILGQKVEFLVSFYNNEISEKSEIFDDQFSVERPDGSNFTLKIRSTKLEDSAMYFCASRRTEGNTIYFGEGSWLTVV.

CDR3 nucleotides: TGTGCCAGCAGGGGCAGCACTAATGAAAAACTGTTTTTT. Encoded protein: CASRGSTNEKLFF. The V and J genes are TRBV28 and TRBJ1-4, with D uncertain. CDR3 length equals 13 residues. Looked up from germline, CDR1 is MDHEN and CDR2 is SYDVKM. Trimming cost V 6 bases and J 2 bases, with 7 bases left between them.